What follows is one T cell receptor (beta chain) and its context. The target antigen is unknown. Other DNA sequences in the same sample also yield this CDR3. This record belongs to a study of CD8+ T cells in alopecia areata. Treatment of the sample: oral pan-JAK inhibitor, 5-10 mg twice daily. Investigators isolated RNA and reverse transcribed it into cDNA to act as the sequencing template. Sequencing was performed with immunoSEQ multiplex PCR; in TCRdb, only in-frame clones are kept and a portion is missing. The repertoire holds 95,000 to 110,000 clones, with less than 90% as singletons. Overall study results and limits: On tofacitinib, scalp and blood still held many of the expanded lesional clones.

The CDR3 spans 12 residues. V was pared by 5 bases and J by 6 bases, with 5 bases between. Germline CDR1 and CDR2: MNHEY and SMNVEV (reference sequence). This TCR was recovered from a human donor with alopecia areata. This chain connects TRBV27 to TRBJ1-6; D is undetermined. Specimen: CD8+ T cells sorted from blood, collected at week 24, from a patient treated with tofacitinib. The DNA for the CDR3 is TGTGCCAGCAGTCCAATTAATTCACCCCTCCACTTT. Its translation is CASSPINSPLHF.